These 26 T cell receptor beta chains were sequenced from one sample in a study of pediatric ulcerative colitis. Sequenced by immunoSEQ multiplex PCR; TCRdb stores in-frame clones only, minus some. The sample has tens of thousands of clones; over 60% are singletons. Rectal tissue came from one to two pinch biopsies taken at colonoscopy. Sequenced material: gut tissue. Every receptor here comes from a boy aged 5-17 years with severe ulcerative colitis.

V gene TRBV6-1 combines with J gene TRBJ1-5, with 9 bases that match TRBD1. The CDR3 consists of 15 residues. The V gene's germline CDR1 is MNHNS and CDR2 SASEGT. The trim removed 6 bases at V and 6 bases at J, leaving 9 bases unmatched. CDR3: CASRPAQGARQPQHF. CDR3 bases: TGTGCCAGCAGGCCGGCACAGGGGGCGCGTCAGCCCCAGCATTTT.

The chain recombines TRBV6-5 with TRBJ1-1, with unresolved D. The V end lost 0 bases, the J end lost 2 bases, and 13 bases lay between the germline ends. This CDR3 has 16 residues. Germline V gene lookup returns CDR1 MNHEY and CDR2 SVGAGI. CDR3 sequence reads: CASSYSLGSLNTEAFF. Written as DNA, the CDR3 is TGTGCCAGCAGTTACTCTTTGGGCAGCCTTAACACTGAAGCTTTCTTT.

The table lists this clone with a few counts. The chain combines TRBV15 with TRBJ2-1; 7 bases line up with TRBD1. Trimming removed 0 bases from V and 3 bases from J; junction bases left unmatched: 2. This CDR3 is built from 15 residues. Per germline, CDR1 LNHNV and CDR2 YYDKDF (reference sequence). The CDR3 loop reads CATSRDWTGYNEQFF. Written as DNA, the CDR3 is TGTGCCACCAGCAGAGATTGGACAGGCTACAATGAGCAGTTCTTC. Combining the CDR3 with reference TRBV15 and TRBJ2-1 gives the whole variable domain DAMVIQNPRYQVTQFGKPVTLSCSQTLNHNVMYWYQQKSSQAPKLLFHYYDKDFNNEADTPDNFQSRRPNTSFCFLDIRSPGLGDTAMYLCATSRDWTGYNEQFFGPGTRLTVL.

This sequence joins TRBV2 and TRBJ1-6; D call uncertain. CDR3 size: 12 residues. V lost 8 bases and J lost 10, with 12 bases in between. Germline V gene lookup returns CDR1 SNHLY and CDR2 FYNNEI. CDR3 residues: CASRADASPLHF. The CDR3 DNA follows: TGTGCCAGCCGGGCGGACGCATCACCCCTCCACTTT.

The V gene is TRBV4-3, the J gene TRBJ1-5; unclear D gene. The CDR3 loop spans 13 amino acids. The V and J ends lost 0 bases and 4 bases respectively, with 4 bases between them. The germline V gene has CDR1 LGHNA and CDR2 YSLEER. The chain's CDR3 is CASSQDGNQPQHF. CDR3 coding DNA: TGCGCCAGCAGCCAAGATGGAAATCAGCCCCAGCATTTT.

CDR3 DNA: TGTGCCATCAGCCACGAGGACAGAGGTGGCTACACCTTC. It codes for CAISHEDRGGYTF. This rearrangement joins TRBV10-3 to TRBJ1-2, with D possibly being TRBD1 (6 bases). Germline values: CDR1 ENHRY, CDR2 SYGVKD. Trimming took 6 bases from V and 7 from J, leaving 15 bases between them. The CDR3 is 13 amino acids.

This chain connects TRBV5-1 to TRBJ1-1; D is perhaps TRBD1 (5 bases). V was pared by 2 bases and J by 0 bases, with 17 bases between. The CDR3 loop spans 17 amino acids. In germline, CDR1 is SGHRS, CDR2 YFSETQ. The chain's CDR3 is CASSFFPQTDLNTEAFF. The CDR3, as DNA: TGCGCCAGCAGCTTTTTTCCCCAGACAGATTTGAACACTGAAGCTTTCTTT.

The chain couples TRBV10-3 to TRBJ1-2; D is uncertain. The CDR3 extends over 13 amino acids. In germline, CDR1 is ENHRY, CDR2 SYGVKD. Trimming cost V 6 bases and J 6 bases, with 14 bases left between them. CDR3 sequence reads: CAIRKGNGDGYTF. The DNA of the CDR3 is TGTGCCATCAGGAAGGGTAACGGGGATGGCTACACCTTC.

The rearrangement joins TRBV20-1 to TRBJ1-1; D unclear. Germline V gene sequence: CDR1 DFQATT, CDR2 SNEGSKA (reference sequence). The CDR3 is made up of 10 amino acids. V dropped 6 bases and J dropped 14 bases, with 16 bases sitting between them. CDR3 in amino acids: CSAPTIGQFF. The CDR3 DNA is TGCAGTGCCCCTACGATAGGGCAGTTCTTT.

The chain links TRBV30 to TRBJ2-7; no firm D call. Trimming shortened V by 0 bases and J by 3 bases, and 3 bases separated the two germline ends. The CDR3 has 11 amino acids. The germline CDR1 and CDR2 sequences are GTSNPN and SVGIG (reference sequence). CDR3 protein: CAWSVDYEQYF. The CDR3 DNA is TGTGCCTGGAGTGTAGACTACGAGCAGTACTTC.

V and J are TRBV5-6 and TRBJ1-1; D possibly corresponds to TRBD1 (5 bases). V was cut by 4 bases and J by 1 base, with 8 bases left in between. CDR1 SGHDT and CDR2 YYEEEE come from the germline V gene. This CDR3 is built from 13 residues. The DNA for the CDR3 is TGTGCCAGCAGCCCTGGGGGGAACACTGAAGCTTTCTTT. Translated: CASSPGGNTEAFF.

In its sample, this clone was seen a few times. The DNA for the CDR3 is TGTGCCAGCAGCGCGACAGGGACATGGACCGGGGAGCTGTTTTTT. Translating gives CASSATGTWTGELFF. The chain employs TRBV2 and TRBJ2-2, with 7 bases that match TRBD1. V trimming: 6 bases; J trimming: 5 bases; junction bases outside the gene matches: 9. CDR3 length equals 15 residues. Per germline, CDR1 SNHLY and CDR2 FYNNEI.

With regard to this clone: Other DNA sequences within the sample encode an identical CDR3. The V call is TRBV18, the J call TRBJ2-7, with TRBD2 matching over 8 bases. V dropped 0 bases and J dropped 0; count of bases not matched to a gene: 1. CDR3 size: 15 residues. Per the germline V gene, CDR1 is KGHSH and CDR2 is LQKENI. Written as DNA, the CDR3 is TGTGCCAGCTCACCACCGGCGGGGGGCTCCTACGAGCAGTACTTC. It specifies CASSPPAGGSYEQYF.

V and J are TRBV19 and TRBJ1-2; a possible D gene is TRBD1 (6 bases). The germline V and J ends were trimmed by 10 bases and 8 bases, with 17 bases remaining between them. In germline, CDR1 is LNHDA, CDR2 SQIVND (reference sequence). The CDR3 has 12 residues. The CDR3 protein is CATPGGPEGYTF. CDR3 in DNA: TGTGCCACCCCGGGGGGGCCGGAGGGCTACACCTTC.

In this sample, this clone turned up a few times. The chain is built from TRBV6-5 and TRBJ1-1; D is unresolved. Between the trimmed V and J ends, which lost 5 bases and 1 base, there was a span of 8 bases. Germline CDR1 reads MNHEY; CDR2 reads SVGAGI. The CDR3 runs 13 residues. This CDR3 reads CASSPRGNTEAFF. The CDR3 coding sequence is TGTGCCAGCAGTCCCCGTGGGAACACTGAAGCTTTCTTT.

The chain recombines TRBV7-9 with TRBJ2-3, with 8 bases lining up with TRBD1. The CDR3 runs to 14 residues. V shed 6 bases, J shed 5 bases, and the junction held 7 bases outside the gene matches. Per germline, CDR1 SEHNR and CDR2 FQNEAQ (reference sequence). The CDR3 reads CASSFQGALDTQYF. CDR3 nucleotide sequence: TGTGCCAGCAGTTTTCAGGGGGCCTTAGATACGCAGTATTTT.

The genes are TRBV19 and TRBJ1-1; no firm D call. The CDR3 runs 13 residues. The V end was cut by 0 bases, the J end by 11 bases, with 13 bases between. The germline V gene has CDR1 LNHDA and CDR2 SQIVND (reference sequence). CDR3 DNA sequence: TGTGCCAGTAGTATAGATCATGGAGGAACGGCTTTCTTT. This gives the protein CASSIDHGGTAFF.

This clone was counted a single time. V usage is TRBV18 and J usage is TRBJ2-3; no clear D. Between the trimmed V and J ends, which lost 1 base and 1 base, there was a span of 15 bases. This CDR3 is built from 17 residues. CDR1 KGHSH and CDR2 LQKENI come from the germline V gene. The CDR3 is CASSPRSIRVRTDTQYF. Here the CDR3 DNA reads TGTGCCAGCTCACCACGTAGTATAAGGGTGCGCACAGATACGCAGTATTTT. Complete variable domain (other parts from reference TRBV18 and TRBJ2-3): NAGVMQNPRHLVRRRGQEARLRCSPMKGHSHVYWYRQLPEEGLKFMVYLQKENIIDESGMPKERFSAEFPKEGPSILRIQQVVRGDSAAYFCASSPRSIRVRTDTQYFGPGTRLTVL.

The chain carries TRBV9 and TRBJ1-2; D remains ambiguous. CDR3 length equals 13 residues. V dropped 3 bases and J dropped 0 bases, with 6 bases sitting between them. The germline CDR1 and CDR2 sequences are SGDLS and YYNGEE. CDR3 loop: CASSAQTNYGYTF. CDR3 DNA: TGTGCCAGCAGCGCCCAAACTAACTATGGCTACACCTTC.

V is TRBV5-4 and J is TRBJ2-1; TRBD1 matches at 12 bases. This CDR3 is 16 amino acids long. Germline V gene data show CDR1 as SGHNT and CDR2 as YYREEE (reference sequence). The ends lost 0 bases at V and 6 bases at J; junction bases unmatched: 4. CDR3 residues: CASSLGGQGAFNEQFF. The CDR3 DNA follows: TGTGCCAGCAGCTTGGGGGGACAGGGGGCCTTCAATGAGCAGTTCTTC.

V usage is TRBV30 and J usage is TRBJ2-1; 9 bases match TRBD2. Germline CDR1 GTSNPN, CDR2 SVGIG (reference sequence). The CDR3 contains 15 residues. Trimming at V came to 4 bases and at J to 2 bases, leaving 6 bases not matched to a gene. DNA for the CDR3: TGTGCCTGGATAGGAGCGGGGGGTCCCTACAATGAGCAGTTCTTC. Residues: CAWIGAGGPYNEQFF. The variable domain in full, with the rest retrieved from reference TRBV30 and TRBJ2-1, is SQTIHQWPATLVQPVGSPLSLECTVEGTSNPNLYWYRQAAGRGLQLLFYSVGIGQISSEVPQNLSASRPQDRQFILSSKKLLLSDSGFYLCAWIGAGGPYNEQFFGPGTRLTVL.

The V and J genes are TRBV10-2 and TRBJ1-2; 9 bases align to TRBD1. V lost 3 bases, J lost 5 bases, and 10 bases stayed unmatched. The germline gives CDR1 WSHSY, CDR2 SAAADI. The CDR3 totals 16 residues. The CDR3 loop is CASSDTGGAGGYGYTF. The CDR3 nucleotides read TGCGCCAGCAGTGATACAGGGGGCGCAGGAGGGTATGGCTACACCTTC.

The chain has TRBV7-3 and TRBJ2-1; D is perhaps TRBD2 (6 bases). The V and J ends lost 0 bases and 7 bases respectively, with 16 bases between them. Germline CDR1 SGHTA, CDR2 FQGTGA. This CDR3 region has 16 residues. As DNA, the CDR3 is TGTGCCAGCAGCTTAACGGCGGGAAGGGGATTGAATGAGCAGTTCTTC. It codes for CASSLTAGRGLNEQFF.

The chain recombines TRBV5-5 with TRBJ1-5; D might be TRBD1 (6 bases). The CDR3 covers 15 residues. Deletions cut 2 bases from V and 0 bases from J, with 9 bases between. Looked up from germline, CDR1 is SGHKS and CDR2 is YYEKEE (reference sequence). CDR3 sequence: CASSLQGHSNQPQHF. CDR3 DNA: TGTGCCAGCAGCTTACAGGGCCATAGCAATCAGCCCCAGCATTTT. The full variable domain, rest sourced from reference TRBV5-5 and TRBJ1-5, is DAGVTQSPTHLIKTRGQQVTLRCSPISGHKSVSWYQQVLGQGPQFIFQYYEKEERGRGNFPDRFSARQFPNYSSELNVNALLLGDSALYLCASSLQGHSNQPQHFGDGTRLSIL.

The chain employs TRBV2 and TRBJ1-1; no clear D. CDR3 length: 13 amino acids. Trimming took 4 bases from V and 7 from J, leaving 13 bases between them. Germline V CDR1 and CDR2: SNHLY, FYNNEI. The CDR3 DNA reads TGTGCCAGCAGTGTATCTGGGGTTAGTGAAGCTTTCTTT. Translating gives CASSVSGVSEAFF.

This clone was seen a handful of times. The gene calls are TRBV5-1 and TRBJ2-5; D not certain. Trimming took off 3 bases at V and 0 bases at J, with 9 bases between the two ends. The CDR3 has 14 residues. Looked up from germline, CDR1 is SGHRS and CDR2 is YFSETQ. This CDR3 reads CASSSGRNQETQYF. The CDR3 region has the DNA TGCGCCAGCAGCTCCGGACGTAACCAAGAGACCCAGTACTTC.